Each of the 5 T cell receptor beta chains below was sequenced from the same sample in a study of OX40 agonist ivuxolimab in advanced cancers. Generated by immunoSEQ multiplex PCR, the TCRdb table keeps only in-frame clones and is missing some. The sample carries approximately 100,000 clones, 75% to 95% recorded once. This specimen was CD4+ or CD8+ T cells sorted from blood, taken in a trial of the OX40 agonist ivuxolimab. The receptors shown here come from an adult with an advanced solid tumor such as melanoma, head and neck, liver or kidney cancer.

As to this clone: The junction shows a germline mismatch at one end, possibly a read error. The CDR3 loop reads CASNEHMNTEAFF. CDR3 in DNA: TGTGCCAGCAATGAACACATGAACACTGAAGCTTTCTTT. The rearrangement links TRBV6-1 to TRBJ1-1; D ambiguous. The CDR3 covers 13 residues. The germline CDR1 and CDR2 sequences are MNHNS and SASEGT.

This chain connects TRBV18 to TRBJ1-1; 7 positions match TRBD1. This CDR3 contains 14 residues. J lost 4 bases, V lost 6 bases, and 8 bases had no gene match. Per the germline V gene, CDR1 is KGHSH and CDR2 is LQKENI. DNA for the CDR3: TGTGCCAGCTCGATGCAGGGGGGAGGCACTGAAGCTTTCTTT. This encodes CASSMQGGGTEAFF.

The rearrangement uses TRBV15 and TRBJ2-1, with D perhaps matching TRBD2 (6 bases). V was clipped by 8 bases and J by 11 bases, with 13 bases between them. CDR1 is LNHNV and CDR2 is YYDKDF in the germline V gene (reference sequence). The CDR3 length is 11 residues. CDR3 DNA sequence: TGTGCCACCTCCGGACTAACTCAGCAGTTCTTC. This encodes CATSGLTQQFF.

This clone has just one count. The chain recombines TRBV5-1 with TRBJ2-3; the D gene is possibly TRBD2 (5 bases). Per the germline V gene, CDR1 is SGHRS and CDR2 is YFSETQ. Trimming cost V 5 bases and J 6 bases, with 13 bases left between them. This CDR3 is built from 13 residues. The CDR3 region is CASRVDSRDTQYF. CDR3 DNA sequence: TGCGCCAGCAGAGTGGACTCCCGGGATACGCAGTATTTT.

The gene calls are TRBV28 and TRBJ2-1; 7 bases match TRBD1. Looked up from germline, CDR1 is MDHEN and CDR2 is SYDVKM. This CDR3 is 14 amino acids long. Trimming cost V 8 bases and J 7 bases; bases outside gene matches: 11. The CDR3 DNA sequence: TGTGCCAGCCAACAGGGGACGGCTCAAAATGAGCAGTTCTTC. Its translation: CASQQGTAQNEQFF. Using reference TRBV28 and TRBJ2-1 for the parts outside the CDR3, the full variable domain is DVKVTQSSRYLVKRTGEKVFLECVQDMDHENMFWYRQDPGLGLRLIYFSYDVKMKEKGDIPEGYSVSREKKERFSLILESASTNQTSMYLCASQQGTAQNEQFFGPGTRLTVL.